The 9 T cell receptor beta chains below were found in one sample sequenced in a study of blood T cell repertoires in COVID-19 (dated by TCRdb to about 2020). Libraries were made using the immunoSEQ multiplex PCR assay. What TCRdb holds here is the immuneACCESS table cut down to in-frame rearrangements. Part of the clones is not present; checked against another copy, under half of the missing clones reflect an unresolved V gene, and the others are unexplained. The sample profile shows 350,000 to 500,000 clones; around nine tenths of them were found once. The ten top clones hold roughly 1.4% of the sample. Material for sequencing was PBMCs or T cells enriched from blood (not recorded which). The receptors were gathered from a woman between 18 and 29 years old who had been exposed to COVID-19.

The rearrangement uses TRBV3-1 (or the pseudogene TRBV3-2) and TRBJ2-1; maybe TRBD1 (6 bases). Germline V gene lookup returns CDR1 LGHDT and CDR2 YNNKEL (reference sequence). This CDR3 is 17 amino acids long. Trimming took 5 bases from V and 0 from J, leaving 17 bases between them. This CDR3 is CASSRRNRVLSYNEQFF. CDR3 nucleotides: TGTGCCAGCAGCAGACGGAACAGGGTCCTCTCCTACAATGAGCAGTTCTTC.

In DNA form, the CDR3 reads TGCGCCAGCAGTGCTACGTACAGCTCCCAACCCTACGAGCAGTACTTC. Amino acid sequence: CASSATYSSQPYEQYF. The V and J genes are TRBV5-1 and TRBJ2-7, with D unclear. The germline V gene has CDR1 SGHRS and CDR2 YFSETQ. Trimming took 5 bases from V and 2 from J, leaving 20 bases between them. This CDR3 region has 16 residues.

V gene TRBV27 combines with J gene TRBJ2-7, with 7 bases identical to TRBD2. Germline CDR1 and CDR2: MNHEY and SMNVEV (reference sequence). There are 15 residues in the CDR3. V shed 2 bases, J shed 4 bases, and the junction held 8 bases outside the gene matches. CDR3 region: CASSLHAGAVYEQYF. The CDR3 region has the DNA TGTGCCAGCAGTTTACATGCGGGAGCCGTATACGAGCAGTACTTC.

The table lists this clone with a count of one. The chain employs TRBV5-1 and TRBJ2-3; TRBD2 matches 10 bases. Trimming cost V 3 bases and J 1 base; bases outside gene matches: 11. The CDR3 length is 18 residues. In germline, CDR1 is SGHRS, CDR2 YFSETQ. The CDR3 bases are TGCGCCAGCAGCTCGAAGGCAACCGGGACTAGCGGCACAGATACGCAGTATTTT. Translation: CASSSKATGTSGTDTQYF.

The chain recombines TRBV28 with TRBJ1-2; the D is unclear. The CDR3 consists of 14 residues. The V gene lost 5 bases and the J gene lost 4 bases, with 14 bases spanning the gap. Germline V gene sequence: CDR1 MDHEN, CDR2 SYDVKM. CDR3 in amino acids: CASSPQRWVYGYTF. In DNA form, the CDR3 reads TGTGCCAGCAGTCCCCAGAGGTGGGTCTATGGCTACACCTTC.

This clone was picked up one time. CDR3 residues: CASSPPPGKRGSSSTDTQYF. The CDR3 DNA follows: TGTGCCAGCTCACCACCCCCGGGGAAGCGGGGTTCGTCTAGCACAGATACGCAGTATTTT. The chain couples TRBV18 to TRBJ2-3; TRBD2 aligns across 7 bases. The CDR3 contains 20 residues. The germline CDR1 and CDR2 sequences are KGHSH and LQKENI. V shed 0 bases, J shed 0 bases, and the junction held 15 bases outside the gene matches.

The V call is TRBV28, the J call TRBJ2-7, with D possibly being TRBD2 (6 bases). Trimming stripped 3 bases from V and 5 bases from J, with 20 bases between. This CDR3 has 16 residues. CDR1 is MDHEN and CDR2 is SYDVKM in the germline V gene. The CDR3 spells CASSFQVAAAVDEQYF. The CDR3 bases are TGTGCCAGCAGTTTTCAAGTAGCGGCGGCGGTGGACGAGCAGTACTTC.

The chain recombines TRBV7-8 with TRBJ2-2, with 8 bases identical to TRBD1. Looked up from germline, CDR1 is SGHVS and CDR2 is FQNEAQ. V shed 5 bases, J shed 2 bases, and the junction held 7 bases outside the gene matches. The CDR3 contains 16 residues. DNA of the CDR3: TGTGCCAGCAGCCAGCGGACAGGGAGAAACACCGGGGAGCTGTTTTTT. Residues: CASSQRTGRNTGELFF.

This clone was observed a handful of times. CDR3 DNA: TGTGCGGCATGGGGAACTAGTTCCTACGAGCAGTACTTC. This gives the protein CAAWGTSSYEQYF. The rearrangement links TRBV27 to TRBJ2-7; TRBD2 might be the D (5 bases). The CDR3 sequence is 13 residues long. CDR1 MNHEY and CDR2 SMNVEV come from the germline V gene (reference sequence).